The rows below give T cell receptor beta chains drawn from one sample of a study of shared clonotypes between healthy human individuals. Using immunoSEQ multiplex PCR, the repertoire was profiled, and TCRdb retains in-frame clones only, with some absent. The data show about 2 million clones, over 85% seen once. Sequencing input: naive CD4+ T cells sorted from blood. These receptors were obtained from a man aged 18 to 30 in good health. Each CDR3 is given with its conserved first and last residue. A D gene is named only where the DNA matches it firmly. Not all rows give a size; the values are once, few, many and, for expanded clones, a class.

J gene: TRBJ2-3; clone size: .; D gene: TRBD2; V gene: TRBV6-6; CDR3 DNA: TGTGCCAGCAGTTACGCTAGCGGGGTTGGCACAGATACGCAGTATTTT; CDR3 protein: CASSYASGVGTDTQYF
J gene: TRBJ1-1; clone size: .; D gene: .; V gene: TRBV6-5; CDR3 DNA: TGTGCCAGCAGGAGATCTTACCAGGGAGGTACTGAAGCTTTCTTT; CDR3 protein: CASRRSYQGGTEAFF
J gene: TRBJ1-6; clone size: .; D gene: TRBD1; V gene: TRBV7-9; CDR3 DNA: TGTGCCAGCAGCTCTAGGACAGGGGCTAATTCACCCCTCCACTTT; CDR3 protein: CASSSRTGANSPLHF
J gene: TRBJ2-1; clone size: .; D gene: .; V gene: TRBV10-3; CDR3 DNA: TGTGCCATCACCTCAGATAGCTCCTACAATGAGCAGTTCTTC; CDR3 protein: CAITSDSSYNEQFF
J gene: TRBJ1-3; clone size: .; D gene: .; V gene: TRBV2; CDR3 DNA: TGTGCCAGCAGTGTCGAGGAGGGCTCGTATTTT; CDR3 protein: CASSVEEGSYF
J gene: TRBJ1-2; clone size: .; D gene: .; V gene: TRBV7-9; CDR3 DNA: TGTGCCAGCAGCTCCATACCGGGAGTCAACTATGGCTACACCTTC; CDR3 protein: CASSSIPGVNYGYTF
J gene: TRBJ1-5; clone size: .; D gene: .; V gene: TRBV10-3; CDR3 DNA: TGTGCCATCAGTGAGTTCGGGACGCAGGCGCCCCAGCATTTT; CDR3 protein: CAISEFGTQAPQHF
J gene: TRBJ2-3; clone size: .; D gene: TRBD2; V gene: TRBV5-6; CDR3 DNA: TGTGCCAGCAGCCCTAGCGGGGGGGCAGTAGATACGCAGTATTTT; CDR3 protein: CASSPSGGAVDTQYF
J gene: TRBJ2-7; clone size: .; D gene: TRBD1; V gene: TRBV28; CDR3 DNA: TGTGCCAGCAGTTTGTGGGACAGGGGCTACGAGCAGTACTTC; CDR3 protein: CASSLWDRGYEQYF
J gene: TRBJ2-7; clone size: once; D gene: .; V gene: TRBV10-3; CDR3 DNA: TGTGCCATCAGTCCTCAGGTTAGCTCCTACGAGCAGTACTTC; CDR3 protein: CAISPQVSSYEQYF
J gene: TRBJ2-7; clone size: .; D gene: TRBD2; V gene: TRBV6-6; CDR3 DNA: TGTGCCAGCAGCTGGACTAGCGGAATCTACGAGCAGTACTTC; CDR3 protein: CASSWTSGIYEQYF
J gene: TRBJ2-3; clone size: .; D gene: TRBD1; V gene: TRBV18; CDR3 DNA: TGTGCCAGCTCACCTATGGGACAGGGGATCACAGATACGCAGTATTTC; CDR3 protein: CASSPMGQGITDTQYF
J gene: TRBJ1-2; clone size: .; D gene: .; V gene: TRBV2; CDR3 DNA: TGTGCCAGCAGTGAAGGTAAGGTTACCGGAGGGGGCTACACCTTC; CDR3 protein: CASSEGKVTGGGYTF
J gene: TRBJ2-2; clone size: .; D gene: TRBD1; V gene: TRBV6-4; CDR3 DNA: TGTGCCAGCAGTCGACAGGGTTGGAGCACCGGGGAGCTGTTTTTT; CDR3 protein: CASSRQGWSTGELFF
J gene: TRBJ2-3; clone size: .; D gene: .; V gene: TRBV5-1; CDR3 DNA: TGCGCCAGCAGCCCGGGGGATCAGGGATACACAGATACGCAGTATTTT; CDR3 protein: CASSPGDQGYTDTQYF
J gene: TRBJ2-1; clone size: .; D gene: TRBD2; V gene: TRBV6-5; CDR3 DNA: TGTGCCACCACTAGCGGGGGGGCTAATGAGCAGTTCTTC; CDR3 protein: CATTSGGANEQFF
J gene: TRBJ1-5; clone size: once; D gene: .; V gene: TRBV6-6; CDR3 DNA: TGTGCCAGCAGTTTTTCCGGACCTGGCAATCAGCCCCAGCATTTT; CDR3 protein: CASSFSGPGNQPQHF
J gene: TRBJ1-2; clone size: .; D gene: .; V gene: TRBV15; CDR3 DNA: TGTGCCACCAGCAGAGTGGCGGACGGTCGACAGGGCTACACCTTC; CDR3 protein: CATSRVADGRQGYTF
J gene: TRBJ1-1; clone size: .; D gene: TRBD1; V gene: TRBV6-6; CDR3 DNA: TGTGCCAGCAGTTATGACAGGGGACGTACTGAAGCTTTCTTT; CDR3 protein: CASSYDRGRTEAFF
J gene: TRBJ2-2; clone size: .; D gene: TRBD1; V gene: TRBV13; CDR3 DNA: TGTGCCAGCAGCCCCCGGGGGACAGGGGTCGGGGAGCTGTTTTTT; CDR3 protein: CASSPRGTGVGELFF
J gene: TRBJ1-5; clone size: .; D gene: .; V gene: TRBV19; CDR3 DNA: TGTGCCAGTAGTACCACAGGCGATAGCAATCAGCCCCAGCATTTT; CDR3 protein: CASSTTGDSNQPQHF
J gene: TRBJ2-7; clone size: .; D gene: TRBD1; V gene: TRBV11-1; CDR3 DNA: TGTGCCAGCAGCTTAGCAAGGGACAGAGAGTCCTACGAGCAGTACTTC; CDR3 protein: CASSLARDRESYEQYF
J gene: TRBJ2-1; clone size: .; D gene: .; V gene: TRBV25-1; CDR3 DNA: TGTGCCAGCAGTGAAGGAGGGGGGTCTTGGGTTGAGCAGTTCTTC; CDR3 protein: CASSEGGGSWVEQFF
J gene: TRBJ2-1; clone size: .; D gene: .; V gene: TRBV6-1; CDR3 DNA: TGTGCCAGTGGCGTACAATCCTCTTTTGAGCAGTTCTTC; CDR3 protein: CASGVQSSFEQFF
J gene: TRBJ2-3; clone size: .; D gene: .; V gene: TRBV11-2; CDR3 DNA: TGTGCCAGCAGCTTAGGGTGGATAAGCACAGATACGCAGTATTTT; CDR3 protein: CASSLGWISTDTQYF
J gene: TRBJ2-3; clone size: few; D gene: .; V gene: TRBV19; CDR3 DNA: TGTGCCAGTAGATCCCCGGGGTGGTACACAGATACGCAGTATTTT; CDR3 protein: CASRSPGWYTDTQYF
J gene: TRBJ2-3; clone size: .; D gene: .; V gene: TRBV11-3; CDR3 DNA: TGTGCCAGCAGCCCAGGGGGGGAGGCGCTACCAAGGGATACGCAGTATTTT; CDR3 protein: CASSPGGEALPRDTQYF
J gene: TRBJ2-3; clone size: .; D gene: TRBD2; V gene: TRBV6-5; CDR3 DNA: TGTGCCAGCAGGGCGGGAGCTGGAGATACGCAGTATTTT; CDR3 protein: CASRAGAGDTQYF
J gene: TRBJ2-1; clone size: few; D gene: TRBD2; V gene: TRBV6-1; CDR3 DNA: TGTGCCAGCAGGCCGGGACTAGCGGGGTACAATGAGCAGTTCTTC; CDR3 protein: CASRPGLAGYNEQFF
J gene: TRBJ1-3; clone size: .; D gene: .; V gene: TRBV19; CDR3 DNA: TGTGCCAGTAGTCCCCGGGCCAGCTCTGGAAACACCATATATTTT; CDR3 protein: CASSPRASSGNTIYF